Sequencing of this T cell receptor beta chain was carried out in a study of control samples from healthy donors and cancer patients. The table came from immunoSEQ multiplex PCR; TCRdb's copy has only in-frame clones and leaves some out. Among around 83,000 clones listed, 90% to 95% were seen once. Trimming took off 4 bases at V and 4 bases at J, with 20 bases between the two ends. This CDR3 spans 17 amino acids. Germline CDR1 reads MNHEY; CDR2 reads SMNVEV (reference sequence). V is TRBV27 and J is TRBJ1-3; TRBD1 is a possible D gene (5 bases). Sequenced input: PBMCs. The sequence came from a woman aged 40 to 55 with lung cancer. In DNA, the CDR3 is TGTGCCAGCAGTTCGACTGTAGGGGTCTCGGGAGGAAACACCATATATTTT. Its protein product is CASSSTVGVSGGNTIYF.